The next 4 T cell receptor beta chains were all read from a single sample in a study of blood T cell repertoires in COVID-19. Clones were sequenced by immunoSEQ multiplex PCR, and TCRdb holds only the in-frame ones, with some missing. The table lists roughly 300,000 clones, roughly 90% of them singletons, with 1.5% to 2% in the top ten. The sample taken for sequencing was peripheral blood. Receptors originate from a woman aged 25 to 45 with COVID-19, enrolled during active disease.

This clone occurred once. The genes are TRBV12-5 and TRBJ1-2; 8 bases are a match to TRBD1. CDR1 is LGHNT, CDR2 FRNRAP, per germline. The CDR3 is made up of 13 amino acids. V shed 6 bases, J shed 6 bases, and the junction held 6 bases outside the gene matches. CDR3 sequence: CASGFGQGDGYTF. The CDR3 nucleotides read TGTGCTAGTGGCTTCGGACAGGGAGATGGCTACACCTTC.

This clone was detected many times. The chain employs TRBV4-1 and TRBJ2-1; perhaps TRBD2 as D (6 bases). The CDR3 is 16 residues long. V lost 4 bases, J lost 1 base, and 14 bases lay in between. CDR1 is MGHRA, CDR2 YSYEKL, per germline. The CDR3 DNA reads TGCGCCAGCAGCCCCTTTATTCGGGGGTCCTACAATGAGCAGTTCTTC. Its translation is CASSPFIRGSYNEQFF.

The chain combines TRBV6-5 with TRBJ1-2; 7 bases map to TRBD1. CDR1 is MNHEY and CDR2 is SVGAGI in the germline V gene. V gave up 0 bases and J gave up 6 bases; unmatched junction bases: 10. CDR3 length: 16 amino acids. CDR3 in amino acids: CASSYSILGTVNGYTF. CDR3 DNA sequence: TGTGCCAGCAGTTACTCGATCCTAGGGACAGTGAATGGCTACACCTTC.

The chain employs TRBV30 and TRBJ2-5; no clear D. Trimming removed 2 bases at V and 2 bases at J, with 12 bases between. The CDR3 consists of 14 residues. CDR1 is GTSNPN, CDR2 SVGIG, per germline (reference sequence). CDR3 sequence: CAWSLLAEQETQYF. The CDR3 nucleotides read TGTGCCTGGAGTTTGCTCGCGGAACAAGAGACCCAGTACTTC.